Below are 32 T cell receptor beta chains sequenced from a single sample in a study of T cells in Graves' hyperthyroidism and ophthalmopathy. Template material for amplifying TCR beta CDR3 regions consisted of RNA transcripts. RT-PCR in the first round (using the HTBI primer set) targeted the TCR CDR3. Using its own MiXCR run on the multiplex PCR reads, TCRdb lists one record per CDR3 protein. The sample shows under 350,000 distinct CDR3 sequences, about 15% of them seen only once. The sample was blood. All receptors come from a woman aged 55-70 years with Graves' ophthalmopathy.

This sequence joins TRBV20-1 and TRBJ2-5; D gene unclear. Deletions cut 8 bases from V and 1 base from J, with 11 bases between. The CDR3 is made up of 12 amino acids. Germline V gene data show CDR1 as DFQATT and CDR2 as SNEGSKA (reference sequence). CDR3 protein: CSIKPGQETQYF. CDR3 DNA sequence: TGCAGTATAAAACCCGGCCAAGAGACCCAGTACTTC.

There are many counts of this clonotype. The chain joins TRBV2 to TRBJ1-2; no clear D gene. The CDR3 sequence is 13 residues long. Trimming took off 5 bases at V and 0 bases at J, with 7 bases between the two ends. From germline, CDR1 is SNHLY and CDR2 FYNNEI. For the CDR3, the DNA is TGTGCCAGCAGTAGAGGGACTAACTATGGCTACACCTTC. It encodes CASSRGTNYGYTF.

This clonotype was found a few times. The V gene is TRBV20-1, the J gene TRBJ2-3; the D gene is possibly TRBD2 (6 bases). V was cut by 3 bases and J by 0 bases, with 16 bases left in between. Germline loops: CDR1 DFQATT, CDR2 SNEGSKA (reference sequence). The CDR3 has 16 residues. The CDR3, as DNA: TGCAGTGCTAGGATAGCGGATCCTCCTAGCACAGATACGCAGTATTTT. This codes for CSARIADPPSTDTQYF.

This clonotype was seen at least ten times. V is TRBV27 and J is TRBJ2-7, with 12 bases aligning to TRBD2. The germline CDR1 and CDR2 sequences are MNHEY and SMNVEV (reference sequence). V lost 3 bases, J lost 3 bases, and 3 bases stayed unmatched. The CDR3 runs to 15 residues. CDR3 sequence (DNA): TGTGCCAGCAGTTTCTCGACTAGCGGGAGCTACGAGCAGTACTTC. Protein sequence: CASSFSTSGSYEQYF.

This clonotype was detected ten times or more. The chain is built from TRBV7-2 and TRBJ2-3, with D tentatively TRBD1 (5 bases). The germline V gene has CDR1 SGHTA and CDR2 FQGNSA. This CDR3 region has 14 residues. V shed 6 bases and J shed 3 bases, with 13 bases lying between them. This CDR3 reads CASSSGFRTDTQYF. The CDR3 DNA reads TGTGCCAGCAGTTCAGGGTTTAGGACAGATACGCAGTATTTT.

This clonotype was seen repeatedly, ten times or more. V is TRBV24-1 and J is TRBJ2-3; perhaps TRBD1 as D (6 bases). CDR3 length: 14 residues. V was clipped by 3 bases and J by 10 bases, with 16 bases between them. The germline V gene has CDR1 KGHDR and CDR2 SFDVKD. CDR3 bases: TGTGCCACCAGTGATCCGTTGACAGGACGGGCGCAGTATTTT. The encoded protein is CATSDPLTGRAQYF.

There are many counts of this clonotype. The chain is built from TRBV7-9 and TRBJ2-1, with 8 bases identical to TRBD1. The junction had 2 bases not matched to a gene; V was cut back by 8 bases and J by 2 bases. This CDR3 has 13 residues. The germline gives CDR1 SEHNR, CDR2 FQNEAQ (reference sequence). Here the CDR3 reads CASVQGAYNEQFF. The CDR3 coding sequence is TGTGCCAGCGTACAGGGGGCCTACAATGAGCAGTTCTTC.

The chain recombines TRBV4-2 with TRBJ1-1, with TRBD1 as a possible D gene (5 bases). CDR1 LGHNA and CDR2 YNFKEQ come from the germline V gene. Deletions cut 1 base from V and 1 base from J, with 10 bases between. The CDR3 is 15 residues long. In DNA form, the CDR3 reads TGTGCCAGCAGCCAAGCCCCGACAGCGAACACTGAAGCTTTCTTT. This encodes CASSQAPTANTEAFF.

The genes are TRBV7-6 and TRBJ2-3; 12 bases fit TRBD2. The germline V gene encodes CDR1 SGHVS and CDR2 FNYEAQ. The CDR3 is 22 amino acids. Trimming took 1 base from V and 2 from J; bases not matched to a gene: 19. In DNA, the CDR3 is TGTGCCAGCAGCTTAGGTCCTATCCCGGGACTAGCGGGCCCGCAGAACACAGATACGCAGTATTTT. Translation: CASSLGPIPGLAGPQNTDTQYF. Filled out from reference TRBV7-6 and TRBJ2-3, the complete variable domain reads GAGVSQSPRYKVTKRGQDVALRCDPISGHVSLYWYRQALGQGPEFLTYFNYEAQQDKSGLPNDRFSAERPEGSISTLTIQRTEQRDSAMYRCASSLGPIPGLAGPQNTDTQYFGPGTRLTVL.

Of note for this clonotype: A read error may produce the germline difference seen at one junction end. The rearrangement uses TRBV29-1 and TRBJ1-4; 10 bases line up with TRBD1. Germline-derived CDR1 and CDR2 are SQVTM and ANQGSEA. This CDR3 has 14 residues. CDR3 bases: TGCAGCGTCGCTGACAGGGGGCGCAGGGAAAAACTGTCTTTT. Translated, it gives CSVADRGRREKLSF.

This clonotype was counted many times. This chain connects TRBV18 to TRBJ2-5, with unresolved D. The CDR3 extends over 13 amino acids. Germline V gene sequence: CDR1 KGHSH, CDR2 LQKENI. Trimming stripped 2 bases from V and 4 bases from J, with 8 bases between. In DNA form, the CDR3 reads TGTGCCAGCTCACCATCCTCGACAGAGACCCAGTACTTC. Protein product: CASSPSSTETQYF. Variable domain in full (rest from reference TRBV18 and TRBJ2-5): NAGVMQNPRHLVRRRGQEARLRCSPMKGHSHVYWYRQLPEEGLKFMVYLQKENIIDESGMPKERFSAEFPKEGPSILRIQQVVRGDSAAYFCASSPSSTETQYFGPGTRLLVL.

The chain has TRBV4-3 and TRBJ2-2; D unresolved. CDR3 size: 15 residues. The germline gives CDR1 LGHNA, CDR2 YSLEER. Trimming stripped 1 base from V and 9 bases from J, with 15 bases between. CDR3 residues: CASSQARIPSWELFF. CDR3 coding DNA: TGCGCCAGCAGCCAAGCGCGAATTCCCAGTTGGGAGCTGTTTTTT.

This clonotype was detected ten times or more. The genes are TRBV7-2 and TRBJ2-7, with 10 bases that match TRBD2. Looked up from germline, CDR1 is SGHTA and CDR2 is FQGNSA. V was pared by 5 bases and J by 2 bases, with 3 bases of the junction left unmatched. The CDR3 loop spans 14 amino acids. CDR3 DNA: TGTGCCAGCAGCAAAACTAGCGGGGCCTACGAGCAGTACTTC. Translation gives CASSKTSGAYEQYF. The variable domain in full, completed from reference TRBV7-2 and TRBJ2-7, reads GAGVSQSPSNKVTEKGKDVELRCDPISGHTALYWYRQSLGQGLEFLIYFQGNSAPDKSGLPSDRFSAERTGGSVSTLTIQRTQQEDSAVYLCASSKTSGAYEQYFGPGTRLTVT.

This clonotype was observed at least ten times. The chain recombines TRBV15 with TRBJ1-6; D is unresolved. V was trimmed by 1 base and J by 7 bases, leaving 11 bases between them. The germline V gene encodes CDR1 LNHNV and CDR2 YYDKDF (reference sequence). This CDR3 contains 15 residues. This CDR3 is CATSRAVGSNSPLHF. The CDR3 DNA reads TGTGCCACCAGCAGAGCGGTGGGCTCCAATTCACCCCTCCACTTT. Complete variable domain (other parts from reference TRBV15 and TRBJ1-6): DAMVIQNPRYQVTQFGKPVTLSCSQTLNHNVMYWYQQKSSQAPKLLFHYYDKDFNNEADTPDNFQSRRPNTSFCFLDIRSPGLGDTAMYLCATSRAVGSNSPLHFGNGTRLTVT.

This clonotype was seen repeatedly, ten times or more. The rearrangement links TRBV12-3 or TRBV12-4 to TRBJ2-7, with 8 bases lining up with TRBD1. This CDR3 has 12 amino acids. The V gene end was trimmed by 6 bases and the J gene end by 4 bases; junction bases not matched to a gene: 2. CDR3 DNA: TGTGCCAGCAGGGGACAGGTATACGAGCAGTACTTC. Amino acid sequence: CASRGQVYEQYF.

This CDR3 is CASSAGPSVGGYTF. The CDR3, as DNA: TGCGCCAGCAGCGCAGGGCCCAGTGTAGGAGGCTACACCTTC. The V and J genes are TRBV4-3 and TRBJ1-2, with a weak D call TRBD1 (5 bases). The CDR3 is 14 amino acids. Germline CDR1 reads LGHNA; CDR2 reads YSLEER. Trimming shortened V by 5 bases and J by 8 bases, and 18 bases separated the two germline ends.

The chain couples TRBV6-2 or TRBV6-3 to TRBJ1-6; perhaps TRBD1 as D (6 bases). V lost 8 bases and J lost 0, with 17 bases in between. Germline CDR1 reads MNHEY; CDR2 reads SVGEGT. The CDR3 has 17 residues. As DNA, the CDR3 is TGTGCCAGCGGGGGCCCTTTTCGGGGCTCCTATAATTCACCCCTCCACTTT. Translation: CASGGPFRGSYNSPLHF.

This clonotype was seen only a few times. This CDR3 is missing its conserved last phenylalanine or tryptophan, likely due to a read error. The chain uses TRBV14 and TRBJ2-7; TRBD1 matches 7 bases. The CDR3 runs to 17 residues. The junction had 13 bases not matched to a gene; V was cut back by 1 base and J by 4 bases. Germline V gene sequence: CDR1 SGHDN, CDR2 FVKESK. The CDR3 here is CASSQARGGRILYEQYL. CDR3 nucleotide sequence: TGTGCCAGCAGCCAAGCTAGAGGGGGCAGAATCCTTTACGAGCAGTACCTC.

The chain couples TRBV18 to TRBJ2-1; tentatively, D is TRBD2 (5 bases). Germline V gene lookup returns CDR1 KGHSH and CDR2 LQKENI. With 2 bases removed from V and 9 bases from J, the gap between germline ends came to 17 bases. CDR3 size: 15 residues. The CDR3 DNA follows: TGTGCCAGCTCACCAGTGGCGTACTCCCGGGGTGAGCAGTTCTTC. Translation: CASSPVAYSRGEQFF.

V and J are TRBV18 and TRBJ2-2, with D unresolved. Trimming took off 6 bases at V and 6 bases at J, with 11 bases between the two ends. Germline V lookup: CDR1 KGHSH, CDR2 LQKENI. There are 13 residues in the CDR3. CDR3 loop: CASSPRLSGELFF. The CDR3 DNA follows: TGTGCCAGCTCGCCTCGTTTATCCGGGGAGCTGTTTTTT.

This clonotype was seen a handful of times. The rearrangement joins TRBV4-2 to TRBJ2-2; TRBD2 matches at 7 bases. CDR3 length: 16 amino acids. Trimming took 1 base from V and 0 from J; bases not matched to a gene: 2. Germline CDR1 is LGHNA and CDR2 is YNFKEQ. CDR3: CASSQGGGANTGELFF. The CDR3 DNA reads TGTGCCAGCAGCCAAGGCGGGGGTGCGAACACCGGGGAGCTGTTTTTT.

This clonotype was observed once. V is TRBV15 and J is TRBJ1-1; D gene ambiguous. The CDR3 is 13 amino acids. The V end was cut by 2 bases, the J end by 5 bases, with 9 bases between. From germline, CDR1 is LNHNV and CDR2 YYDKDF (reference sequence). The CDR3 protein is CATSRRILTEAFF. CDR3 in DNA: TGTGCCACCAGCAGACGCATCCTGACTGAAGCTTTCTTT.

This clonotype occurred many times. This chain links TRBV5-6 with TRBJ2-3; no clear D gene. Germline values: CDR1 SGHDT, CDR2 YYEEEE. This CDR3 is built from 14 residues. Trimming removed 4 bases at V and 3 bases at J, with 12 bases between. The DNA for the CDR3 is TGTGCCAGCAGCGCGGACGGTAAAACAGATACGCAGTATTTT. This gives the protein CASSADGKTDTQYF.

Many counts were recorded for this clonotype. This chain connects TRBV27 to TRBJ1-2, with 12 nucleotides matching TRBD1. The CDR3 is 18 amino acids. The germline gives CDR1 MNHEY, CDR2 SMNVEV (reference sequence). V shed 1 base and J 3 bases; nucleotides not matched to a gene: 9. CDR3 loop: CASSLFPRDRGQDYGYTF. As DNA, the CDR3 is TGTGCCAGCAGTTTATTCCCCCGGGACAGGGGGCAGGACTATGGCTACACCTTC.

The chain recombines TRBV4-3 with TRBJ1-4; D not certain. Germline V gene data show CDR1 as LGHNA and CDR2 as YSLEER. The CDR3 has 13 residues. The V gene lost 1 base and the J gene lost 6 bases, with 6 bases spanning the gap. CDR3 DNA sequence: TGCGCCAGCAGCCAAGGCCTCCATGAAAAACTGTTTTTT. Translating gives CASSQGLHEKLFF.

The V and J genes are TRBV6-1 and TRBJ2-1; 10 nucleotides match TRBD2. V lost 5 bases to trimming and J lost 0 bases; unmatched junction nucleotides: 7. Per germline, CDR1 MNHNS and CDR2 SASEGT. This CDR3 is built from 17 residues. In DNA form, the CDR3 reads TGTGCCAGCAGTAACGCAGCGGGAGGGAGCTCCTACAATGAGCAGTTCTTC. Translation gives CASSNAAGGSSYNEQFF.

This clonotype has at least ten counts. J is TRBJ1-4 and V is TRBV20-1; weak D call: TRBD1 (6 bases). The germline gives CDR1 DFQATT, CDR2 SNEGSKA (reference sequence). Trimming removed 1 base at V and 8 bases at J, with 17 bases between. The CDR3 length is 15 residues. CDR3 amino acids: CSARAGTGLSEKLFF. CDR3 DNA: TGCAGTGCTAGAGCGGGTACAGGGTTAAGCGAAAAACTGTTTTTT.

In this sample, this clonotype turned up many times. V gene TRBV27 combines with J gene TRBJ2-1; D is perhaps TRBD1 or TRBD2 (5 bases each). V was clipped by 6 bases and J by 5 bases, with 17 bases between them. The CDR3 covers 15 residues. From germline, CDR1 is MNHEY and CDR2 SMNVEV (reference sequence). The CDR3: CASRSIGGRDNEQFF. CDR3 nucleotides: TGTGCCAGCAGGTCGATTGGGGGTAGAGACAATGAGCAGTTCTTC.

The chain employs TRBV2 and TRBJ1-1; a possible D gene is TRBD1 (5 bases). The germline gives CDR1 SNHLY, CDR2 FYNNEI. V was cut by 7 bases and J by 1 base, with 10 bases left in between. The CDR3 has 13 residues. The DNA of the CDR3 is TGTGCCAGCAAGGTTAGGGGGAACACTGAAGCTTTCTTT. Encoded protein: CASKVRGNTEAFF.

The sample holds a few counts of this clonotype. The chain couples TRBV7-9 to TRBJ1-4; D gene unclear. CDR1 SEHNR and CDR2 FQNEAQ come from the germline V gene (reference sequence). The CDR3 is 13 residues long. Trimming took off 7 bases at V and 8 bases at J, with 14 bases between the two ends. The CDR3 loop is CASTLGIEEKLFF. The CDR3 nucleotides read TGTGCCAGCACTCTTGGGATTGAGGAAAAACTGTTTTTT.

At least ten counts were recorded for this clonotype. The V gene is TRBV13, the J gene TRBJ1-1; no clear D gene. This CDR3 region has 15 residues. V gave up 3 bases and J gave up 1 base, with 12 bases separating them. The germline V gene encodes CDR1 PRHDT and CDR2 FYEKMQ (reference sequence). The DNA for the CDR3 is TGTGCCAGCAGCTTTATGGGAAGCGGGAACACTGAAGCTTTCTTT. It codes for CASSFMGSGNTEAFF.

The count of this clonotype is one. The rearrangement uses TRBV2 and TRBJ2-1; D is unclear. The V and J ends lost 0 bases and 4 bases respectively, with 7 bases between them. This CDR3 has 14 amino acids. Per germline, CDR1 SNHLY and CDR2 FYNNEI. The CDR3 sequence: CASSEARVYNEQFF. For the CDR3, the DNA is TGTGCCAGCAGTGAAGCAAGGGTTTACAATGAGCAGTTCTTC.